The 25 T cell receptor beta chains below were found in one sample sequenced in a study of vaccination effects on CD4 cells after COVID-19. Repertoires were generated with immunoSEQ multiplex PCR, while TCRdb's copy carries only in-frame clones and drops some. This table holds over 25,000 clones, about 80% found once. These receptors have no identified antigens. Antigen-specific CD4+ T cell clonotypes were called by their expansion after viral peptide-pool culture in ViraFEST. After around nine days in culture, the CD4+ T cells were isolated. The cohort was immunized with two doses of either the BNT162b2 or mRNA-1273 vaccine. Source: CD4+ T cells from PBMCs cultured with SARS-CoV-2 spike peptides, taken after COVID-19 vaccination. Every receptor here comes from a human donor who received a COVID-19 vaccine. Some clones in this sample may be carry-over from other donors' samples.

The rearrangement links TRBV6-5 to TRBJ1-2, with D perhaps TRBD1 (5 bases). Trimming took 2 bases from V and 8 from J, leaving 12 bases between them. Looked up from germline, CDR1 is MNHEY and CDR2 is SVGAGI. The CDR3 extends over 13 amino acids. The CDR3 protein is CASSYTREFGYTF. CDR3 DNA sequence: TGTGCCAGCAGTTACACCAGGGAGTTCGGCTACACCTTC.

The chain employs TRBV24-1 and TRBJ2-3; D not certain. The CDR3 loop spans 11 amino acids. V was trimmed by 4 bases and J by 6 bases, leaving 4 bases between them. In germline, CDR1 is KGHDR, CDR2 SFDVKD. This CDR3 is CATSETDTQYF. Here the CDR3 DNA reads TGTGCCACCAGTGAAACCGATACGCAGTATTTT.

The DNA of the CDR3 is TGTGCCAGCAGTGCAGGCCCAACTAATGAAAAACTGTTTTTT. Protein product: CASSAGPTNEKLFF. The rearrangement joins TRBV28 to TRBJ1-4; no reliable D call. The length of the CDR3 is 14 residues. Trimming took off 5 bases at V and 0 bases at J, with 7 bases between the two ends. Germline lookup yields CDR1 MDHEN and CDR2 SYDVKM.

This clone is medium-sized by share. V gene TRBV5-1 combines with J gene TRBJ1-3; D gene uncertain. The CDR3 is made up of 13 amino acids. The germline V gene has CDR1 SGHRS and CDR2 YFSETQ. V lost 6 bases and J lost 0, with 7 bases in between. The CDR3 is CASKEASGNTIYF. The CDR3 DNA sequence: TGCGCCAGCAAAGAGGCCTCTGGAAACACCATATATTTT.

The table lists this clone with a few counts. The chain joins TRBV2 to TRBJ1-6; D remains unclear. This CDR3 contains 17 residues. Trimming shortened V by 6 bases and J by 1 base, and 16 bases separated the two germline ends. In germline, CDR1 is SNHLY, CDR2 FYNNEI. In DNA form, the CDR3 reads TGTGCCAGCAGCGAATTGGGGAGAGAGTCCTATAATTCACCCCTCCACTTT. Its protein is CASSELGRESYNSPLHF.

This clone was recorded only once. The chain employs TRBV18 and TRBJ1-3; 7 nucleotides agree with TRBD1. Germline V gene sequence: CDR1 KGHSH, CDR2 LQKENI. CDR3 length: 19 amino acids. The V and J ends lost 2 bases and 4 bases, in that order; junction bases with no gene match: 17. This CDR3 is CASSPTPMGQLTSGNTIYF. In DNA form, the CDR3 reads TGTGCCAGCTCACCAACACCCATGGGACAGTTGACTTCGGGAAACACCATATATTTT.

The chain carries TRBV5-1 and TRBJ1-2, with 9 nucleotides matching TRBD1. Germline V CDR1 and CDR2: SGHRS, YFSETQ. With 5 bases clipped from V and 4 bases from J, the junction kept 15 bases outside the gene matches. This CDR3 contains 17 residues. CDR3 region: CASSSGQGRFSFYGYTF. The CDR3 coding sequence is TGCGCCAGCAGTTCAGGACAGGGGCGATTTTCTTTCTATGGCTACACCTTC.

The chain uses TRBV6-5 and TRBJ1-5; D unresolved. Germline-derived CDR1 and CDR2 are MNHEY and SVGAGI. This CDR3 comprises 15 residues. Trimming shortened V by 6 bases and J by 1 base, and 13 bases separated the two germline ends. The CDR3: CASSDSLGSNQPQHF. The CDR3 nucleotides are TGTGCCAGCAGCGATTCTTTGGGAAGCAATCAGCCCCAGCATTTT.

The CDR3 sequence: CAISDRERKNTEAFF. In DNA, the CDR3 is TGTGCCATCAGCGACAGGGAGAGGAAAAACACTGAAGCTTTCTTT. The chain joins TRBV10-3 to TRBJ1-1; 7 bases are a match to TRBD1. Per the germline V gene, CDR1 is ENHRY and CDR2 is SYGVKD. The trim removed 6 bases at V and 2 bases at J, leaving 9 bases unmatched. The CDR3 contains 15 residues.

CDR3 sequence: CASSQPWGGRHGWTQYF. The CDR3 DNA follows: TGCGCCAGCAGCCAGCCTTGGGGTGGACGGCATGGATGGACCCAGTACTTC. The chain is built from TRBV4-1 and TRBJ2-5; D unresolved. This CDR3 comprises 17 residues. The ends were cut back, 3 bases at V and 7 bases at J, with 24 bases in the middle. Looked up from germline, CDR1 is MGHRA and CDR2 is YSYEKL.

The chain couples TRBV18 to TRBJ1-1; 7 bases map to TRBD1. The CDR3 length is 16 residues. Trimming took 3 bases from V and 5 from J; bases not matched to a gene: 12. Germline V gives CDR1 KGHSH, CDR2 LQKENI. The CDR3 DNA reads as TGTGCCAGCTCACCGCGACAGGGCTTTGTTGGTACTGAAGCTTTCTTT. This translates into CASSPRQGFVGTEAFF.

This clone appeared a few times. The chain joins TRBV12-3 or TRBV12-4 to TRBJ1-1, with unresolved D. The CDR3 consists of 12 residues. V lost 7 bases and J 6 bases, leaving 12 bases between the germline ends. In DNA form, the CDR3 reads TGTGCCAGCACCGAGCCCCCTGCTGAAGCTTTCTTT. It is translated as CASTEPPAEAFF.

The genes are TRBV9 and TRBJ2-1, with 7 bases fitting TRBD2. Germline V CDR1 and CDR2: SGDLS, YYNGEE. This CDR3 region has 16 residues. The V and J ends lost 3 bases and 8 bases, in that order; junction bases with no gene match: 14. CDR3: CASSATGTISLDEQFF. The CDR3 coding sequence is TGTGCCAGCAGCGCCACCGGGACTATCTCCCTCGATGAGCAGTTCTTC.

The J gene is TRBJ1-2, the V gene TRBV28; maybe TRBD1 (5 bases). Per the germline V gene, CDR1 is MDHEN and CDR2 is SYDVKM. The germline V and J ends were trimmed by 5 bases and 6 bases, with 16 bases remaining between them. CDR3 length equals 14 residues. CDR3 DNA: TGTGCCAGCAGTCTCCGACAGCTATGGAATGGCTACACCTTC. Residues: CASSLRQLWNGYTF.

By sample share, this clone is medium-sized. The same CDR3 also results from other DNA sequences found in this sample. The chain links TRBV12-3 or TRBV12-4 to TRBJ1-2, with 7 bases lining up with TRBD1. The CDR3 spans 11 residues. Trimming cost V 6 bases and J 8 bases; bases outside gene matches: 3. In DNA, the CDR3 is TGTGCCAGCAGCAGGGGGGTCGGCTACACCTTC. This gives the protein CASSRGVGYTF.

The V gene is TRBV12-3 or TRBV12-4, the J gene TRBJ2-2; D is uncertain. The CDR3 length is 13 residues. The germline V and J ends were trimmed by 1 base and 5 bases, with 5 bases remaining between them. Here the CDR3 DNA reads TGTGCCAGCAGTTTAGGGTGGACCGGGGAGCTGTTTTTT. Amino acids: CASSLGWTGELFF.

The chain is built from TRBV2 and TRBJ2-1; D is undetermined. Germline CDR1 reads SNHLY; CDR2 reads FYNNEI. The CDR3 has 14 residues. Trimming shortened V by 4 bases and J by 7 bases, and 14 bases separated the two germline ends. CDR3 protein: CASSVPSIGNEQFF. In DNA, the CDR3 is TGTGCCAGCAGTGTACCCTCCATCGGGAATGAGCAGTTCTTC.

The chain has TRBV12-2 and TRBJ2-7; the table assigns TRBD2, which was not confirmed against the DNA. TRBV12-2 is classified as a pseudogene. The CDR3 is made up of 13 amino acids. CDR3 DNA sequence: TGTGCAAGTCGCCCCAGCGGGGGACGGGAGCAGTACGTC. The encoded protein is CASRPSGGREQYV.

V usage is TRBV2 and J usage is TRBJ2-6; 7 bases match TRBD1. Germline CDR1 and CDR2: SNHLY and FYNNEI. V lost 8 bases to trimming and J lost 0 bases; unmatched junction nucleotides: 7. This CDR3 contains 16 residues. CDR3 bases: TGTGCCAGCGACAGGGCCCCCACCTCTGGGGCCAACGTCCTGACTTTC. Its protein is CASDRAPTSGANVLTF. The entire variable domain, with the rest obtained from reference TRBV2 and TRBJ2-6, is as follows: EPEVTQTPSHQVTQMGQEVILRCVPISNHLYFYWYRQILGQKVEFLVSFYNNEISEKSEIFDDQFSVERPDGSNFTLKIRSTKLEDSAMYFCASDRAPTSGANVLTFGAGSRLTVL.

The chain links TRBV5-1 to TRBJ2-5; D perhaps matches TRBD1 (5 bases). The length of the CDR3 is 14 residues. Looked up from germline, CDR1 is SGHRS and CDR2 is YFSETQ. With 4 bases removed from V and 1 base from J, the gap between germline ends came to 11 bases. The CDR3 is CASSNQGSQETQYF. The CDR3 nucleotides read TGCGCCAGCAGCAACCAGGGAAGCCAAGAGACCCAGTACTTC.

The chain combines TRBV19 with TRBJ1-5, with D tentatively TRBD1 (5 bases). Trimming cost V 7 bases and J 6 bases, with 19 bases left between them. The length of the CDR3 is 15 residues. Germline V gene sequence: CDR1 LNHDA, CDR2 SQIVND (reference sequence). Here the CDR3 DNA reads TGTGCCAGTAAATTGGGAAGTGCTGGGGGTCAGCCCCAGCATTTT. Translation: CASKLGSAGGQPQHF.

The chain couples TRBV4-1 to TRBJ2-5, with D perhaps TRBD2 (6 bases). Germline CDR1 MGHRA, CDR2 YSYEKL. Trimming shortened V by 3 bases and J by 9 bases, and 20 bases separated the two germline ends. The CDR3 has 15 residues. The CDR3 sequence: CASSQVDRAGGPQYF. The CDR3, as DNA: TGCGCCAGCAGCCAGGTAGACAGAGCGGGTGGGCCCCAGTACTTC.

Points on this clone: Other DNA sequences from this sample encode an identical CDR3 as well. The gene calls are TRBV3-1 (or the pseudogene TRBV3-2) and TRBJ1-1; no firm D call. The CDR3 is 12 residues long. Germline V gives CDR1 LGHDT, CDR2 YNNKEL (reference sequence). Trimming left V 4 bases short and J 0 bases short, with 3 bases between. CDR3 in DNA: TGTGCCAGCAGCCTTCTGAACACTGAAGCTTTCTTT. Protein product: CASSLLNTEAFF.

The chain couples TRBV12-5 to TRBJ2-4, with 7 bases matching TRBD2. CDR1 and CDR2 from the germline V gene are LGHNT and FRNRAP. This CDR3 region has 15 residues. J was trimmed by 5 bases and V by 6 bases; bases with no gene match: 10. Here the CDR3 DNA reads TGTGCTAGTGGCAAGGGACTACCTGGGGAAAACATTCAGTACTTC. This codes for CASGKGLPGENIQYF.

The chain recombines TRBV7-2 with TRBJ2-1; D unclear. Trimming stripped 5 bases from V and 0 bases from J, with 8 bases between. The CDR3 extends over 14 amino acids. Looked up from germline, CDR1 is SGHTA and CDR2 is FQGNSA. The CDR3, as DNA: TGTGCCAGCAGCCAGTATGGCTCCTACAATGAGCAGTTCTTC. It translates to CASSQYGSYNEQFF. Based on the CDR3 plus reference TRBV7-2 and TRBJ2-1, the full variable domain is GAGVSQSPSNKVTEKGKDVELRCDPISGHTALYWYRQSLGQGLEFLIYFQGNSAPDKSGLPSDRFSAERTGGSVSTLTIQRTQQEDSAVYLCASSQYGSYNEQFFGPGTRLTVL.